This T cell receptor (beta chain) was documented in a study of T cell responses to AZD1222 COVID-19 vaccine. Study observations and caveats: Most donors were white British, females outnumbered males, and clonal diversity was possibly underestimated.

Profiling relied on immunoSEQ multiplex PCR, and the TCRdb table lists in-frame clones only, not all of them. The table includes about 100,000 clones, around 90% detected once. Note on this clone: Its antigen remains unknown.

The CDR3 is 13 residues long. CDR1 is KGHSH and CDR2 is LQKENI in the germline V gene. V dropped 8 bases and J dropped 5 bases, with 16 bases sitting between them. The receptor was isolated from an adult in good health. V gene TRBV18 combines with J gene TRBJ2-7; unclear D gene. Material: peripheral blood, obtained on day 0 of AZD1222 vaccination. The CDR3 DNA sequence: TGTGCCAGCACACTCACGACAAAAAACGAGCAGTACTTC. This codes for CASTLTTKNEQYF.